This TCR beta chain came from a study of blood T cell repertoires in COVID-19. Study details: Some COVID-19 samples were acute and others convalescent; all came from the United States, Italy and Spain.

Per the original methods: Estimation of nucleated cell counts relied on the amplification of reference gene primers. The method was immunoSEQ multiplex PCR; TCRdb's version includes in-frame clones alone and lacks a portion of them. V and J calls and clone size are as listed in that table; D and trimming were resolved from the DNA. The table has 220,000 or so clones, approximately 85% seen once. Seattle researchers signed up patients amid active infection and tracked them longitudinally. Germline values: CDR1 MNHEY, CDR2 SVGEGT. The CDR3 loop spans 16 amino acids. J was trimmed by 9 bases and V by 4 bases; bases with no gene match: 14.

The rearrangement uses TRBV6-2 or TRBV6-3 and TRBJ2-1; TRBD2 agrees at 8 bases. The TCR comes from an elderly woman with COVID-19, enrolled during active disease. The sequenced material came from peripheral blood. The CDR3 spells CASSSPTSGSRSEQFF. The DNA of the CDR3 is TGTGCCAGCAGTTCTCCGACCAGCGGGAGTAGAAGTGAGCAGTTCTTC.